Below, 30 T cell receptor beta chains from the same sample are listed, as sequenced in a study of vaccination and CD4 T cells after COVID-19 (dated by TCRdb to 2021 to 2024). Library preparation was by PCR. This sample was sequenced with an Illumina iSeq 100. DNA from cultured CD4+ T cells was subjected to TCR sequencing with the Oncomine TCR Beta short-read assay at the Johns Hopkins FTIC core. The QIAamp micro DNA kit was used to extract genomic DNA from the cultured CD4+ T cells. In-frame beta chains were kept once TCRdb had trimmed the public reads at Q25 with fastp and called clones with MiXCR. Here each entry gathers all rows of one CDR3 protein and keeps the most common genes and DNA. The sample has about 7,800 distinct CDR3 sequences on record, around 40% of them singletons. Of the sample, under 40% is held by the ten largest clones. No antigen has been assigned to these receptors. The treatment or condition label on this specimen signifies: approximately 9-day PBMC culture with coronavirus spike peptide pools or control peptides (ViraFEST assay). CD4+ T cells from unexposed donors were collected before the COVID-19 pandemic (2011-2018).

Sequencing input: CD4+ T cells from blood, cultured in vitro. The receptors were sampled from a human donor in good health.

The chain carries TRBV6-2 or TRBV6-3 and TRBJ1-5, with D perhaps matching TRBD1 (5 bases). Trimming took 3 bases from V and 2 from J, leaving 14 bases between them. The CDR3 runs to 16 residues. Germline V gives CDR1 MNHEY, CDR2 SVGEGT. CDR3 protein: CASSYTWGSRNQPQHF. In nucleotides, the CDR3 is TGTGCCAGCAGTTATACCTGGGGGTCGCGCAATCAGCCCCAGCATTTT.

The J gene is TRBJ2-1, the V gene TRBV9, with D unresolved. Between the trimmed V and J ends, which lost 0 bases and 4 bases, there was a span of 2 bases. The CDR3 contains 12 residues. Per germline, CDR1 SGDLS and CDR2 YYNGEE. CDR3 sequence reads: CASSVGYNEQFF. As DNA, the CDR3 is TGTGCCAGCAGCGTAGGATACAATGAGCAGTTCTTC.

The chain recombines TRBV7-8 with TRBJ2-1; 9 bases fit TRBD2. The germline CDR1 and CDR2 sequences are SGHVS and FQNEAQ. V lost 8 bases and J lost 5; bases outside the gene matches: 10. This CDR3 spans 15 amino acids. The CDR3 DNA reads TGTGCCAGCCGGTCTAGCGGGACGTTCGACAATGAGCAGTTCTTC. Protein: CASRSSGTFDNEQFF.

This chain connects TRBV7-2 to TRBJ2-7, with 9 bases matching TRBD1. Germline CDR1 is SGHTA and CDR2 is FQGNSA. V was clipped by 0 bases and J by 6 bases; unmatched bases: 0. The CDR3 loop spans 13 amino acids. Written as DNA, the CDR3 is TGTGCCAGCAGCTTAGCGGACAGGGGCGAGCAGTACTTC. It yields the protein CASSLADRGEQYF. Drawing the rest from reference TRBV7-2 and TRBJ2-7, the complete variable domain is GAGVSQSPSNKVTEKGKDVELRCDPISGHTALYWYRQSLGQGLEFLIYFQGNSAPDKSGLPSDRFSAERTGGSVSTLTIQRTQQEDSAVYLCASSLADRGEQYFGPGTRLTVT.

This CDR3 reads CASSLMTAYGYTF. DNA for the CDR3: TGTGCCAGCAGTTTAATGACCGCGTACGGCTACACCTTC. The chain joins TRBV28 to TRBJ1-2; no clear D gene. V lost 2 bases to trimming and J lost 8 bases, with 12 bases between them. This CDR3 is 13 amino acids long. Germline CDR1 MDHEN, CDR2 SYDVKM.

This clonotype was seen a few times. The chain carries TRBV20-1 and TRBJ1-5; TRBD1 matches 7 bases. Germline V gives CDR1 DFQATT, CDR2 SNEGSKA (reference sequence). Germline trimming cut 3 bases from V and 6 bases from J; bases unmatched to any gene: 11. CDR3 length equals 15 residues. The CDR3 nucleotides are TGCAGTGCTAGGGGGTTGACAGGGAAGTCTCAGCCCCAGCATTTT. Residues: CSARGLTGKSQPQHF.

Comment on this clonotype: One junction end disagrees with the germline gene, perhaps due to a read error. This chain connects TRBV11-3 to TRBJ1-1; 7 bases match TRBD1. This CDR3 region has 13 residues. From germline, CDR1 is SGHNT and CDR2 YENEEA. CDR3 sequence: CANSLDRESEAFF. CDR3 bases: TGTGCCAACAGCTTAGACAGGGAGAGTGAAGCTTTCTTT.

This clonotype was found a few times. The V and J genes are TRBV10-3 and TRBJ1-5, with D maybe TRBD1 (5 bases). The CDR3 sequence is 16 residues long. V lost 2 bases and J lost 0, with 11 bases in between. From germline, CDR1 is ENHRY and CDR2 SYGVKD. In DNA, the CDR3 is TGTGCCATCAGTGAGAGGACACCTAATAGCAATCAGCCCCAGCATTTT. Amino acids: CAISERTPNSNQPQHF.

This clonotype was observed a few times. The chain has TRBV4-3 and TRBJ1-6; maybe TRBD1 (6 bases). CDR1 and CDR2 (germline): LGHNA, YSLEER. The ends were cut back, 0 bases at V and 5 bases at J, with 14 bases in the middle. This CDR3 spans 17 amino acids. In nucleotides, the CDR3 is TGCGCCAGCAGCCAAGATAGCCAGGGGCCCAATAATTCACCCCTCCACTTT. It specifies CASSQDSQGPNNSPLHF.

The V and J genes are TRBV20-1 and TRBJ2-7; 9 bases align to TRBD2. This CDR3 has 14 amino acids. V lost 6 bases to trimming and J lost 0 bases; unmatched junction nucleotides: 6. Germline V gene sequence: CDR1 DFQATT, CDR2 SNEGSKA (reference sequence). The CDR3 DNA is TGCAGTGCGTCGACTAGCGGCCGCTCCTACGAGCAGTACTTC. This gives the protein CSASTSGRSYEQYF.

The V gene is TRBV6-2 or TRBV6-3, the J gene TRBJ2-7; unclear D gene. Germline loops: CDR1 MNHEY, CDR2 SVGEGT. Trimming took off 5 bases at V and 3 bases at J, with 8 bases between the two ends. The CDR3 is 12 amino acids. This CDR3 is CASSTEVYEQYF. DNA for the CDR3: TGTGCCAGCAGTACAGAGGTCTACGAGCAGTACTTC.

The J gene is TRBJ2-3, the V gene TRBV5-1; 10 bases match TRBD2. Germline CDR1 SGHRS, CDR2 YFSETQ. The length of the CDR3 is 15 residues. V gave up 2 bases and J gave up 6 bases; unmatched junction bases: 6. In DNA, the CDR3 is TGCGCCAGCAGCTTTACTAGCGGGACATTTGATACGCAGTATTTT. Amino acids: CASSFTSGTFDTQYF.

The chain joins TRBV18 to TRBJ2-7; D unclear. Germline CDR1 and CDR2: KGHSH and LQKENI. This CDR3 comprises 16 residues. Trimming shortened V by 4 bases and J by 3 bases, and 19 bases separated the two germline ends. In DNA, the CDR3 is TGTGCCAGCTCACTAAATACTCGCCCCCGTAACTACGAGCAGTACTTC. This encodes CASSLNTRPRNYEQYF.

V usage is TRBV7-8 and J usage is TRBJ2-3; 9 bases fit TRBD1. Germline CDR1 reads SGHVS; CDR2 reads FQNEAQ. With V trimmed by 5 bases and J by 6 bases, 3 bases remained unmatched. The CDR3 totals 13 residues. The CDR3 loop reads CASSSGQGDTQYF. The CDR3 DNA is TGTGCCAGCAGCAGCGGACAGGGGGATACGCAGTATTTT.

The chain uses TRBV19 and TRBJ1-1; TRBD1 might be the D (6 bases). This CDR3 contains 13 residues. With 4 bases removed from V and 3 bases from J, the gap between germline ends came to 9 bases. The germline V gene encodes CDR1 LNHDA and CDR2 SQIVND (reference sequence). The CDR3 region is CASSNKGDTEAFF. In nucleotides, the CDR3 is TGTGCCAGTAGTAACAAGGGGGACACTGAAGCTTTCTTT.

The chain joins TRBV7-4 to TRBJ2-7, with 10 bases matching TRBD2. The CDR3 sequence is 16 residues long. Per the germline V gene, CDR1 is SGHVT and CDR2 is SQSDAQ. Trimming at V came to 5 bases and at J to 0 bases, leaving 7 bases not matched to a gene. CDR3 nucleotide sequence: TGTGCCAGCAGCGTAGAGGCTAGCGGGAGCTCCTACGAGCAGTACTTC. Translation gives CASSVEASGSSYEQYF.

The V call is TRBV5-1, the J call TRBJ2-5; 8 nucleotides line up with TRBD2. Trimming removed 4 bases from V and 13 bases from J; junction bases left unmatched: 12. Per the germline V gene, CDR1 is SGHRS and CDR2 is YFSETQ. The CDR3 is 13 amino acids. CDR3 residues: CASSLPTSGHPYF. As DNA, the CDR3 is TGCGCCAGCAGCCTGCCCACTAGCGGCCACCCGTACTTC. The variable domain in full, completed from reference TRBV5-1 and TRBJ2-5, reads KAGVTQTPRYLIKTRGQQVTLSCSPISGHRSVSWYQQTPGQGLQFLFEYFSETQRNKGNFPGRFSGRQFSNSRSEMNVSTLELGDSALYLCASSLPTSGHPYFGPGTRLLVL.

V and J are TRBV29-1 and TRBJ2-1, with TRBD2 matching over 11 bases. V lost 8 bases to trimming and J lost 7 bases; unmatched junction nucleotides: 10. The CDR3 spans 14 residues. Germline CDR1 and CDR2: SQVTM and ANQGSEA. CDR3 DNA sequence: TGCAGCTTCATAGCGGGAGGGTGGGGGAATGAGCAGTTCTTC. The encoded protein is CSFIAGGWGNEQFF.

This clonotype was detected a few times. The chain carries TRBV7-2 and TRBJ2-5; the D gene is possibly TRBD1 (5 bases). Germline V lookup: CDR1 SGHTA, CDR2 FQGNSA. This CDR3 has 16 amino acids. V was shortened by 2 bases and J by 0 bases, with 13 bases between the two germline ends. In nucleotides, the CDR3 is TGTGCCAGCAGCTTATTGGGGCTCTTGTACCAAGAGACCCAGTACTTC. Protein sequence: CASSLLGLLYQETQYF.

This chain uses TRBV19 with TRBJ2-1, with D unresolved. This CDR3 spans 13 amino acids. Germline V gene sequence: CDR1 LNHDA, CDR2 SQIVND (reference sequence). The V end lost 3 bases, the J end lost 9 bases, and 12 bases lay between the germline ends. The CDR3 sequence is CASSIIVGGEQFF. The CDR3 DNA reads TGTGCCAGTAGTATTATCGTTGGCGGTGAGCAGTTCTTC.

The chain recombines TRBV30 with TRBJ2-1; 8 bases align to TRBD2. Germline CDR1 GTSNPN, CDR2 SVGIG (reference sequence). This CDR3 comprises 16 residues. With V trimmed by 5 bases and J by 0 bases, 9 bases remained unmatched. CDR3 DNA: TGTGCCTGGCTCCACATAGCGGGGAGCTCCTACAATGAGCAGTTCTTC. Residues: CAWLHIAGSSYNEQFF.

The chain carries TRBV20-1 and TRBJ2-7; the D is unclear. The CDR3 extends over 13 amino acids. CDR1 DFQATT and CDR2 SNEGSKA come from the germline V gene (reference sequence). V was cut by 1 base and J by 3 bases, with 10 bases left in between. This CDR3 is CSARAGPNYEQYF. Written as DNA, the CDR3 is TGCAGTGCTAGAGCCGGGCCGAACTACGAGCAGTACTTC.

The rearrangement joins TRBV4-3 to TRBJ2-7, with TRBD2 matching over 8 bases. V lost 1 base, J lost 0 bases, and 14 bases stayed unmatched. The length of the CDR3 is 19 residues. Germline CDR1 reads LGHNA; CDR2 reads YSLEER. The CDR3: CASSQGVMWREEPSYEQYF. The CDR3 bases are TGCGCCAGCAGCCAAGGAGTTATGTGGCGGGAGGAACCCTCCTACGAGCAGTACTTC.

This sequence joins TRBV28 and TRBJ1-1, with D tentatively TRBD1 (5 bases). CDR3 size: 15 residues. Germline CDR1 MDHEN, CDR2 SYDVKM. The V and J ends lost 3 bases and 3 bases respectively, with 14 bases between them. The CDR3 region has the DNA TGTGCCAGCAGTTTTTACCCCAGGGAGGACACTGAAGCTTTCTTT. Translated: CASSFYPREDTEAFF. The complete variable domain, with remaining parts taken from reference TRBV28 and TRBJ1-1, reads DVKVTQSSRYLVKRTGEKVFLECVQDMDHENMFWYRQDPGLGLRLIYFSYDVKMKEKGDIPEGYSVSREKKERFSLILESASTNQTSMYLCASSFYPREDTEAFFGQGTRLTVV.

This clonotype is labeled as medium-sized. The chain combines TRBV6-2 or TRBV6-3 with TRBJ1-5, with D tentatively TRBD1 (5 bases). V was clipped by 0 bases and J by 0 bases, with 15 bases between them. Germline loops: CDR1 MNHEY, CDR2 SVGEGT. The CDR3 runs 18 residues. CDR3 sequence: CASSYSSRAGYSNQPQHF. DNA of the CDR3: TGTGCCAGCAGTTACTCGAGCAGGGCGGGATATAGCAATCAGCCCCAGCATTTT.

The CDR3 region has the DNA TGTGCCAGCAGCTTAGGGGCCAGGGGGCAAGAGACCCAGTACTTC. This encodes CASSLGARGQETQYF. The V call is TRBV7-3, the J call TRBJ2-5; 7 nucleotides align to TRBD1. The germline CDR1 and CDR2 sequences are SGHTA and FQGTGA. The CDR3 extends over 15 amino acids. V shed 2 bases and J 2 bases; nucleotides not matched to a gene: 5.

CDR3 bases: TGTGCCAGCAGCTTAGGTACCGTCCACCAGGCTTACCAAGAGACCCAGTACTTC. Residues: CASSLGTVHQAYQETQYF. The chain is built from TRBV11-2 and TRBJ2-5; D ambiguous. CDR3 length: 18 residues. In germline, CDR1 is SGHAT, CDR2 FQNNGV. The V gene lost 1 base and the J gene lost 0 bases, with 18 bases spanning the gap.

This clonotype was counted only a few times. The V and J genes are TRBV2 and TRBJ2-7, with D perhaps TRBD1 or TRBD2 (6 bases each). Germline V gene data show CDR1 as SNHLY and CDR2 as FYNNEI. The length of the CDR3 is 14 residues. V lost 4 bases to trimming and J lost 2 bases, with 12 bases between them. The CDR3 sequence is CASSGPRGPYEQYF. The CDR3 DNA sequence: TGTGCCAGCAGTGGCCCCCGGGGGCCCTACGAGCAGTACTTC.

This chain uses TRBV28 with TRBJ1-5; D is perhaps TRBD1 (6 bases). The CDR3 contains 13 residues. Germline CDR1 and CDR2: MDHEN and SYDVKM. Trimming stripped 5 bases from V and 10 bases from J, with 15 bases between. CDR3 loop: CASSTYDRLPQHF. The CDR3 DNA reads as TGTGCCAGCAGTACCTATGACAGGCTCCCCCAGCATTTT.

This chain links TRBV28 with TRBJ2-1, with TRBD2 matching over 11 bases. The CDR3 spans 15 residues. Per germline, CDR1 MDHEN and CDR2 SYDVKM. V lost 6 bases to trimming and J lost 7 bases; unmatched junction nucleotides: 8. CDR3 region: CASRLGTSGLNEQFF. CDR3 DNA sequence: TGTGCCAGCAGACTCGGGACTAGCGGTCTTAATGAGCAGTTCTTC. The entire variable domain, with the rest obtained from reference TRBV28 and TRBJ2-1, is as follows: DVKVTQSSRYLVKRTGEKVFLECVQDMDHENMFWYRQDPGLGLRLIYFSYDVKMKEKGDIPEGYSVSREKKERFSLILESASTNQTSMYLCASRLGTSGLNEQFFGPGTRLTVL.